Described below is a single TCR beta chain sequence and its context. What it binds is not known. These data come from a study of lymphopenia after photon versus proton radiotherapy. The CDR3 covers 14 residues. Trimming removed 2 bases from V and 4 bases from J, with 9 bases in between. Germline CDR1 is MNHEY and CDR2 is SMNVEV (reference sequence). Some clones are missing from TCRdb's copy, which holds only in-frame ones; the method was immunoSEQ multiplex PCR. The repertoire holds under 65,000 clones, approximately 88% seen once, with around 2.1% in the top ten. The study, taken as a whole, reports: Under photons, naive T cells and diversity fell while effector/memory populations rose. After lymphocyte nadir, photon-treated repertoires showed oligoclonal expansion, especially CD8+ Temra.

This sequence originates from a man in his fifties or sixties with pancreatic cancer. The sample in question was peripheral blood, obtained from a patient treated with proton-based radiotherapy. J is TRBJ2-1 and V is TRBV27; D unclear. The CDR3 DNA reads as TGTGCCAGCAGTTTAAGCAGACTTTACAATGAGCAGTTCTTC. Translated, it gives CASSLSRLYNEQFF.